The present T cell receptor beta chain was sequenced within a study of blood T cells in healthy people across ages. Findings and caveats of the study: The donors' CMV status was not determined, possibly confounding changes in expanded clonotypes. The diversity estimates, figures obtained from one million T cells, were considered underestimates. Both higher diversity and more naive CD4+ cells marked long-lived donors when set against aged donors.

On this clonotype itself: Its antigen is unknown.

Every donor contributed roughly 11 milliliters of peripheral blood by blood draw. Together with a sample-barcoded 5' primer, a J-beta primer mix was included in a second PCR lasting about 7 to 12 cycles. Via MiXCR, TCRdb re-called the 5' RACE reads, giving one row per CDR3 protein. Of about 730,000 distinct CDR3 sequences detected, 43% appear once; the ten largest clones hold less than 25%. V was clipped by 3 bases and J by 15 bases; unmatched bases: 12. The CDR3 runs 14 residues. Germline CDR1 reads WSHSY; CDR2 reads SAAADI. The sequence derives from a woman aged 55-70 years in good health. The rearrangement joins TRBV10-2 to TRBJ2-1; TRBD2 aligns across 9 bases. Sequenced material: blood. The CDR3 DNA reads TGCGCCAGCAGTGATTATAGCGGGAGCCCCGTTGGGTTCTTC. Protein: CASSDYSGSPVGFF.